These 17 T cell receptor beta chains originate from one sample sequenced in a study of blood T cells in healthy people across ages. Next came a second PCR, run for about 6 to 11 cycles, which used a sample-barcoded 5' primer along with a J-beta primer mix. TCRdb passed the 5' RACE reads through MiXCR, listing each CDR3 protein once. This table holds 1.5 million to 2 million distinct CDR3 sequences, just under 50% found once. The sequencing sample was made of blood. These receptors all stem from a woman aged 40 to 50 in good health.

This clonotype appeared a few times. The rearrangement uses TRBV15 and TRBJ2-5; 12 nucleotides match TRBD2. Germline V gene lookup returns CDR1 LNHNV and CDR2 YYDKDF (reference sequence). The CDR3 is 16 amino acids. V dropped 0 bases and J dropped 9; count of bases not matched to a gene: 8. The CDR3 sequence: CATSRDQASGGEPQYF. CDR3 DNA sequence: TGTGCCACCAGCAGAGATCAGGCTAGCGGGGGGGAACCCCAGTACTTC.

The chain has TRBV12-3 or TRBV12-4 and TRBJ1-2; 10 bases are a match to TRBD1. V lost 6 bases and J lost 6; bases outside the gene matches: 10. This CDR3 is built from 15 residues. CDR3 coding DNA: TGTGCCAGCAGCAGACGGGACAGGGGACTCGATGGCTACACCTTC. Translating it yields CASSRRDRGLDGYTF.

This clonotype was detected only a few times. The genes are TRBV12-3 or TRBV12-4 and TRBJ1-2, with 8 bases aligning to TRBD1. The CDR3 sequence is 14 residues long. V was pared by 5 bases and J by 4 bases, with 6 bases of the junction left unmatched. The CDR3 DNA follows: TGTGCCAGCAGTCCTACTGGGACAGGCTATGGCTACACCTTC. It specifies CASSPTGTGYGYTF.

V is TRBV5-1 and J is TRBJ1-5; unclear D gene. CDR3 size: 14 residues. Germline-derived CDR1 and CDR2 are SGHRS and YFSETQ. The V and J ends lost 4 bases and 5 bases respectively, with 13 bases between them. CDR3 nucleotide sequence: TGCGCCAGCAGCGTGAGTGGTGCGGATCAGCCCCAGCATTTT. Translation gives CASSVSGADQPQHF.

The chain uses TRBV28 and TRBJ2-5; D possibly corresponds to TRBD2 (5 bases). The CDR3 runs 14 residues. V was trimmed by 6 bases and J by 0 bases, leaving 11 bases between them. Germline V gene sequence: CDR1 MDHEN, CDR2 SYDVKM. The CDR3 is CASRIARNQETQYF. The DNA of the CDR3 is TGTGCCAGCAGGATAGCGAGGAACCAAGAGACCCAGTACTTC.

This clonotype was seen a few times. The chain combines TRBV18 with TRBJ2-1; D ambiguous. Germline-derived CDR1 and CDR2 are KGHSH and LQKENI. The CDR3 runs to 13 residues. Between the trimmed V and J ends, which lost 3 bases and 7 bases, there was a span of 10 bases. CDR3 loop: CASSPVSGNEQFF. The CDR3 DNA sequence: TGTGCCAGCTCACCGGTTTCCGGGAATGAGCAGTTCTTC.

The count of this clonotype is one. This rearrangement joins TRBV6-1 to TRBJ2-1; D remains unclear. This CDR3 has 18 residues. Germline values: CDR1 MNHNS, CDR2 SASEGT. V was pared by 1 base and J by 7 bases, with 23 bases between. Here the CDR3 DNA reads TGTGCCAGCAGTGAAGTCCTGACACGTGTGAGTGGTAGGAATGAGCAGTTCTTC. Amino acids: CASSEVLTRVSGRNEQFF.

This rearrangement joins TRBV4-3 to TRBJ1-6; 10 bases fit TRBD1. This CDR3 has 16 amino acids. Germline CDR1 and CDR2: LGHNA and YSLEER. Trimming cost V 0 bases and J 8 bases; bases outside gene matches: 4. The CDR3 nucleotides are TGCGCCAGCAGCCAAGACAGGGACAGGGGCTATTCACCCCTCCACTTT. Translated: CASSQDRDRGYSPLHF.

The rearrangement links TRBV20-1 to TRBJ1-2, with D uncertain. Germline V gene sequence: CDR1 DFQATT, CDR2 SNEGSKA (reference sequence). This CDR3 is 14 amino acids long. Deletions cut 3 bases from V and 7 bases from J, with 18 bases between. DNA of the CDR3: TGCAGTGCTAGGGACCCTTCCCGGTATGGTGGCTACACCTTC. It translates to CSARDPSRYGGYTF.

A remark on this clonotype: At one end the junction does not follow the germline gene, possibly because of a read error. The chain joins TRBV12-3 or TRBV12-4 to TRBJ2-1, with D unresolved. The end of the DNA aligns better with TRBJ2-7, so the J call may be wrong. CDR3 length: 14 residues. In DNA, the CDR3 is TGTACCAGCAGACGACTTGGGGATTTCAATGAGCAGTACTTC. Translated, it gives CTSRRLGDFNEQYF.

With regard to this clonotype: Germline and junction disagree at one end, which may indicate a read error. This chain uses TRBV6-2 or TRBV6-3 with TRBJ1-5; the match to TRBD1 covers 7 bases. This CDR3 has 16 amino acids. Germline CDR1 reads MNHEY; CDR2 reads SVGEGT. The CDR3 DNA sequence: TGTGCCAGCAGACACCGGGACAGTTATAGCAATCAGCCCCGGCATTTT. Translating gives CASRHRDSYSNQPRHF.

This clonotype was counted only a few times. This chain links TRBV6-5 with TRBJ2-7; no firm D call. V was cut by 4 bases and J by 4 bases, with 14 bases left in between. Per the germline V gene, CDR1 is MNHEY and CDR2 is SVGAGI. This CDR3 has 14 amino acids. This CDR3 is CASSFRPYNYEQYF. The CDR3 region has the DNA TGTGCCAGCAGTTTTCGGCCGTATAATTACGAGCAGTACTTC.

V gene TRBV2 combines with J gene TRBJ2-5, with D unresolved. The length of the CDR3 is 12 residues. V lost 7 bases and J 0 bases, leaving 6 bases between the germline ends. CDR1 is SNHLY, CDR2 FYNNEI, per germline. CDR3 region: CASKVYQETQYF. CDR3 bases: TGTGCCAGCAAGGTCTACCAAGAGACCCAGTACTTC.

V gene TRBV11-2 combines with J gene TRBJ1-2, with 7 bases fitting TRBD1. V gave up 4 bases and J gave up 7 bases; unmatched junction bases: 9. Germline-derived CDR1 and CDR2 are SGHAT and FQNNGV. The CDR3 is 14 residues long. Here the CDR3 DNA reads TGTGCCAGCAGCTCCGTAGGGGGCCCGGGTGGCTACACCTTC. It translates to CASSSVGGPGGYTF.

This clonotype was counted a few times. The rearrangement links TRBV20-1 to TRBJ2-7; the D gene is possibly TRBD1 (5 bases). The germline gives CDR1 DFQATT, CDR2 SNEGSKA (reference sequence). V was shortened by 0 bases and J by 9 bases, with 21 bases between the two germline ends. The CDR3 runs to 15 residues. CDR3 sequence: CSARDVTKQGAVQYF. CDR3 in DNA: TGCAGTGCTAGAGATGTGACGAAGCAGGGCGCGGTGCAGTACTTC.

The rearrangement links TRBV3-1 to TRBJ2-7; no clear D gene. The CDR3 loop spans 15 amino acids. In germline, CDR1 is LGHDT, CDR2 YNNKEL (reference sequence). The ends were cut back, 0 bases at V and 3 bases at J, with 12 bases in the middle. CDR3 sequence (DNA): TGTGCCAGCAGCCAAGATAACGACGGATTCTACGAGCAGTACTTC. This sequence encodes CASSQDNDGFYEQYF.

This chain joins TRBV13 and TRBJ2-7; 8 nucleotides align to TRBD2. Germline V lookup: CDR1 PRHDT, CDR2 FYEKMQ (reference sequence). The CDR3 has 16 amino acids. Trimming removed 3 bases from V and 7 bases from J; junction bases left unmatched: 14. DNA for the CDR3: TGTGCCAGCAGCTTCCGACTAGCGAGATCCTACAATGAGCAGTACTTC. Its translation is CASSFRLARSYNEQYF.